The T cell receptor beta chain described here comes from a study of blood T cell repertoires in COVID-19. The method was immunoSEQ multiplex PCR; TCRdb's version includes in-frame clones alone and lacks a portion of them. Among some 230,000 clones, about 80% were seen once, and the ten largest hold roughly 1.3%. Germline V gives CDR1 SQVTM, CDR2 ANQGSEA. The ends lost 5 bases at V and 4 bases at J; junction bases unmatched: 9. CDR3 size: 14 residues. V usage is TRBV29-1 and J usage is TRBJ1-1; 8 bases agree with TRBD1. Sequences were obtained from PBMCs or T cells enriched from blood (not recorded which). This receptor was identified in a woman in her thirties or forties with acute COVID-19. This CDR3 is CSVLPPTGGTEAFF. CDR3 in DNA: TGCAGCGTTCTCCCCCCCACAGGGGGCACTGAAGCTTTCTTT.